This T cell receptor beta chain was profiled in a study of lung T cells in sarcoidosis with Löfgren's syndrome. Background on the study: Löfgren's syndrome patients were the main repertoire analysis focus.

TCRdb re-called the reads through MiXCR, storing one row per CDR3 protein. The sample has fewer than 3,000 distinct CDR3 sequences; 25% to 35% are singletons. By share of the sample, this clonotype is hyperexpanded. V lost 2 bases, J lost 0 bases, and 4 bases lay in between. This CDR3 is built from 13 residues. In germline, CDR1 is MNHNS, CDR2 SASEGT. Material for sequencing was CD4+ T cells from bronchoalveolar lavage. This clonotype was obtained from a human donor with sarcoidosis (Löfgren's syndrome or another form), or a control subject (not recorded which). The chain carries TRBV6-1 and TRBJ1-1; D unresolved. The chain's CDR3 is CASSETLNTEAFF. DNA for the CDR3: TGTGCCAGCAGTGAAACCTTGAACACTGAAGCTTTCTTT.